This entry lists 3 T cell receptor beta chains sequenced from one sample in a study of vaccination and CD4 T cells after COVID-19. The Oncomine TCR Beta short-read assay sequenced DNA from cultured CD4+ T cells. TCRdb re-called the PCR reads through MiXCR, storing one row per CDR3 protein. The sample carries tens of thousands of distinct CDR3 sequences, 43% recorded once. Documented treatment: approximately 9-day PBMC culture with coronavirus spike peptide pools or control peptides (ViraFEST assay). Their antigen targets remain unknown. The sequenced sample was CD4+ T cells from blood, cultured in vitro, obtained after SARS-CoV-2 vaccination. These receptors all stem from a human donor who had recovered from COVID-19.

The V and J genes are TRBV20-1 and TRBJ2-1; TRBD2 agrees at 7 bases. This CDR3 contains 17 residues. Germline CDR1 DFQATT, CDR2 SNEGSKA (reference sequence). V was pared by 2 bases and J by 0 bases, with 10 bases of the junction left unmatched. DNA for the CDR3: TGCAGTGCTAGATCCGGAGGCGGGGGACGCTCCTACAATGAGCAGTTCTTC. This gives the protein CSARSGGGGRSYNEQFF.

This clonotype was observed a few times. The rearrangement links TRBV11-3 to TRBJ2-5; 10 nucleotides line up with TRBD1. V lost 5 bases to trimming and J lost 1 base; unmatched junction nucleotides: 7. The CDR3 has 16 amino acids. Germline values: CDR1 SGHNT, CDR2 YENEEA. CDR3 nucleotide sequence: TGTGCCAGCAGCCCGGGACAGGGGAAGATCCAAGAGACCCAGTACTTC. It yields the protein CASSPGQGKIQETQYF.

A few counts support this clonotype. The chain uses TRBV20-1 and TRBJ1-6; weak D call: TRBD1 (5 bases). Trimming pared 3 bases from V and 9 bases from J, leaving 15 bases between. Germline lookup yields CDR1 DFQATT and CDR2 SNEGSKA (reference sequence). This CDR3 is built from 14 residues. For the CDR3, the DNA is TGCAGTGCTAGTCTAGGGGTTAATACTTCACCCCTCCACTTT. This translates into CSASLGVNTSPLHF.